The 2 T cell receptor beta chains reported below all come from one sample, sequenced in a study of blood T cells in healthy people across ages. Sample-barcoded 5' priming and a J-beta primer mix drove a second PCR of about 7 to 11 cycles. Each CDR3 protein is one row after TCRdb ran MiXCR on the 5' RACE reads. The table shows roughly 800,000 distinct CDR3 sequences, with nearly 60% occurring only once. What was sequenced was blood. These receptor sequences come from a man aged 30-40 years in good health.

The chain recombines TRBV9 with TRBJ2-5; D remains ambiguous. Germline-derived CDR1 and CDR2 are SGDLS and YYNGEE. V was shortened by 1 base and J by 3 bases, with 10 bases between the two germline ends. CDR3 length: 14 amino acids. The CDR3 sequence is CASSVSPNKETQYF. In DNA, the CDR3 is TGTGCCAGCAGCGTATCCCCCAACAAAGAGACCCAGTACTTC. The full variable domain, its missing parts supplied by reference TRBV9 and TRBJ2-5, is DSGVTQTPKHLITATGQRVTLRCSPRSGDLSVYWYQQSLDQGLQFLIQYYNGEERAKGNILERFSAQQFPDLHSELNLSSLELGDSALYFCASSVSPNKETQYFGPGTRLLVL.

There are a few counts of this clonotype. The J gene is TRBJ2-7, the V gene TRBV28; no firm D call. The germline V gene has CDR1 MDHEN and CDR2 SYDVKM. The CDR3 has 11 amino acids. Trimming cost V 2 bases and J 7 bases, with 6 bases left between them. The CDR3 nucleotides read TGTGCCAGCAGTTTAATGGAAGAGCAGTACTTC. It codes for CASSLMEEQYF.